This passage covers 15 T cell receptor beta chains from one sample sequenced in a study of blood T cell repertoires in COVID-19. The repertoire was sequenced with immunoSEQ multiplex PCR; TCRdb's copy has only in-frame clones and lacks some. The table has approximately 170,000 clones, about 83% seen once. The sample was PBMCs or T cells enriched from blood (not recorded which). These receptors were taken from a woman between 50 and 59 years old in a cohort exposed to, infected with or recovered from COVID-19 (not recorded which).

V is TRBV10-3 and J is TRBJ2-7; the D gene is possibly TRBD1 (5 bases). The CDR3 covers 13 residues. In germline, CDR1 is ENHRY, CDR2 SYGVKD. V lost 5 bases to trimming and J lost 6 bases, with 14 bases between them. The chain's CDR3 is CAISQTAPGEQYF. CDR3 DNA sequence: TGTGCCATCAGTCAGACAGCACCGGGCGAGCAGTACTTC.

This clone was recorded once. This chain uses TRBV28 with TRBJ2-7, with D possibly matching TRBD1 (5 bases). In germline, CDR1 is MDHEN, CDR2 SYDVKM. The ends were cut back, 6 bases at V and 0 bases at J, with 15 bases in the middle. CDR3 length: 15 residues. The CDR3, as DNA: TGTGCCAGCAGGGCCGACAGATCAAGCTCCTACGAGCAGTACTTC. This sequence encodes CASRADRSSSYEQYF.

The chain uses TRBV4-3 and TRBJ2-2; 7 positions match TRBD1. Looked up from germline, CDR1 is LGHNA and CDR2 is YSLEER. The CDR3 is 18 amino acids. V gave up 5 bases and J gave up 7 bases; unmatched junction bases: 19. Here the CDR3 DNA reads TGCGCCAGCAGCAAGTCCGGGGCTTCCGGGACAGCGTTCGGGGAGCTGTTTTTT. Its translation: CASSKSGASGTAFGELFF.

This clone was seen only once. The J gene is TRBJ1-1, the V gene TRBV10-3; TRBD1 might be the D (6 bases). Germline V gene sequence: CDR1 ENHRY, CDR2 SYGVKD. The V and J ends lost 6 bases and 6 bases respectively, with 17 bases between them. The CDR3 is 14 amino acids. Here the CDR3 DNA reads TGTGCCATCAGAAGCCAACAGGGATCTCCTGAAGCTTTCTTT. Its translation: CAIRSQQGSPEAFF.

The chain joins TRBV3-1 (or the pseudogene TRBV3-2) to TRBJ2-7, with 11 nucleotides matching TRBD1. V shed 4 bases and J 4 bases; nucleotides not matched to a gene: 9. The germline V gene has CDR1 LGHDT and CDR2 YNNKEL (reference sequence). This CDR3 spans 16 amino acids. The CDR3 coding sequence is TGTGCCAGCAGCCCCCTGACCGGGACAGGGGGTTACGAGCAGTACTTC. Translation: CASSPLTGTGGYEQYF.

The CDR3 reads CASSPTGGTDNSPLHF. CDR3 sequence (DNA): TGTGCCAGCAGCCCCACTGGGGGGACAGATAATTCACCCCTCCACTTT. The chain employs TRBV7-9 and TRBJ1-6; 7 positions match TRBD1. Germline values: CDR1 SEHNR, CDR2 FQNEAQ (reference sequence). V was pared by 5 bases and J by 5 bases, with 9 bases of the junction left unmatched. The CDR3 contains 16 residues.

This chain uses TRBV5-1 with TRBJ2-7, with 9 bases identical to TRBD1. Germline-derived CDR1 and CDR2 are SGHRS and YFSETQ. CDR3 length: 15 amino acids. After removal of 2 bases from V and 5 bases from J, the junction contained 8 bases not matched to a gene. This CDR3 reads CASSFGTGPWDEQYF. CDR3 bases: TGCGCCAGCAGCTTTGGGACAGGGCCCTGGGACGAGCAGTACTTC.

This clone has only one observation. The J gene is TRBJ2-7, the V gene TRBV30, with 11 bases identical to TRBD2. This CDR3 region has 18 residues. Trimming took 3 bases from V and 9 from J; bases not matched to a gene: 22. In germline, CDR1 is GTSNPN, CDR2 SVGIG (reference sequence). The CDR3 coding sequence is TGTGCCTGGAGCGACCCGGGACTAGCGGATGTTCCCTCGGGATCGCAGTACTTC. The encoded protein is CAWSDPGLADVPSGSQYF.

The chain recombines TRBV29-1 with TRBJ2-1; D remains ambiguous. V shed 4 bases and J shed 0 bases, with 4 bases lying between them. The CDR3 extends over 12 amino acids. Per germline, CDR1 SQVTM and CDR2 ANQGSEA. The CDR3 is CSVVFSYNEQFF. CDR3 DNA: TGCAGCGTTGTATTCTCCTACAATGAGCAGTTCTTC.

This chain joins TRBV10-3 and TRBJ1-1; D call uncertain. Trimming took 2 bases from V and 7 from J, leaving 11 bases between them. The CDR3 is made up of 13 amino acids. CDR1 is ENHRY and CDR2 is SYGVKD in the germline V gene. The CDR3 nucleotides are TGTGCCATCAGTGAGGGCACCCCTGTTGAAGCTTTCTTT. It is translated as CAISEGTPVEAFF.

This clone was seen only a few times. CDR3 in DNA: TGTGCCAGCAGCGGAGGACAGGGGGCTCACTATGGCTACACCTTC. This translates into CASSGGQGAHYGYTF. The rearrangement uses TRBV9 and TRBJ1-2; TRBD1 matches at 11 bases. The CDR3 sequence is 15 residues long. CDR1 SGDLS and CDR2 YYNGEE come from the germline V gene. The J segment lost 3 bases and the V segment lost 3 bases, leaving 4 bases of the junction unmatched.

V gene TRBV6-5 combines with J gene TRBJ2-4; a possible D gene is TRBD1 (6 bases). Germline CDR1 MNHEY, CDR2 SVGAGI. V gave up 0 bases and J gave up 0 bases, with 9 bases separating them. The CDR3 contains 16 residues. The CDR3 sequence: CASSYSTGKAKNIQYF. CDR3 nucleotide sequence: TGTGCCAGCAGTTACTCCACAGGGAAAGCCAAAAACATTCAGTACTTC.

This clone was observed a handful of times. This sequence joins TRBV19 and TRBJ1-5; D is perhaps TRBD1 (5 bases). This CDR3 contains 14 residues. The V gene's germline CDR1 is LNHDA and CDR2 SQIVND (reference sequence). V gave up 3 bases and J gave up 6 bases, with 12 bases separating them. The CDR3 sequence is CASSIQGEAQPQHF. The CDR3 DNA reads as TGTGCCAGTAGTATTCAAGGGGAAGCTCAGCCCCAGCATTTT.

A single count supports this clone. This chain connects TRBV29-1 to TRBJ1-2; D is possibly TRBD1 (5 bases). The CDR3 consists of 12 residues. Germline-derived CDR1 and CDR2 are SQVTM and ANQGSEA. V was pared by 4 bases and J by 8 bases, with 14 bases between. CDR3 sequence reads: CSVGGREEGYTF. The CDR3 DNA reads as TGCAGCGTTGGCGGCAGGGAGGAGGGCTACACCTTC.

The rearrangement joins TRBV28 to TRBJ2-5; 7 bases line up with TRBD1. J gave up 7 bases and V 8 bases, and 22 bases lay outside the gene matches. Germline V gene data show CDR1 as MDHEN and CDR2 as SYDVKM. The CDR3 extends over 17 amino acids. Here the CDR3 DNA reads TGTGCCAGCCCCGCCTGGCGGACAGGACAAGAGGATCCGACCCAGTACTTC. It codes for CASPAWRTGQEDPTQYF.